Described below is a single TCR beta chain sequence and its context. Its antigen is currently unknown. The DNA input per sorted-subset replicate PCR was about 0.2 ug, corresponding to roughly 31,000 T cell genomes. Original processing notes: Junction-only sequences without quality scores were provided by ImmunoSEQ, so filtering was different. The protocol was immunoSEQ multiplex PCR, while the TCRdb copy is restricted to in-frame clones and leaves out a portion. V, J and clone size were drawn from that table, and D and trimming were deduced from the DNA. The table lists some 2,400,000 clones, approximately 94% of them singletons. The record originates from a study of shared clonotypes between healthy human individuals. Study results and caveats: There were few donors, and this limited the genetic and exposure-history diversity represented. Naive subsets, compared against memory subsets, generally had larger estimated richness values.

This sequence originates from a man between 18 and 29 years old in good health. Sample: naive CD4+ T cells sorted from blood. As to subset: CD45RA+ positively selected.

CDR3 DNA sequence: TGTGCCAGCAGATCAACCCGGACGGGCTACAATGAGCAGTTCTTC. Protein sequence: CASRSTRTGYNEQFF. This chain links TRBV6-5 with TRBJ2-1; D is undetermined. CDR3 size: 15 residues. The germline CDR1 and CDR2 sequences are MNHEY and SVGAGI. V lost 6 bases and J lost 3, with 15 bases in between.